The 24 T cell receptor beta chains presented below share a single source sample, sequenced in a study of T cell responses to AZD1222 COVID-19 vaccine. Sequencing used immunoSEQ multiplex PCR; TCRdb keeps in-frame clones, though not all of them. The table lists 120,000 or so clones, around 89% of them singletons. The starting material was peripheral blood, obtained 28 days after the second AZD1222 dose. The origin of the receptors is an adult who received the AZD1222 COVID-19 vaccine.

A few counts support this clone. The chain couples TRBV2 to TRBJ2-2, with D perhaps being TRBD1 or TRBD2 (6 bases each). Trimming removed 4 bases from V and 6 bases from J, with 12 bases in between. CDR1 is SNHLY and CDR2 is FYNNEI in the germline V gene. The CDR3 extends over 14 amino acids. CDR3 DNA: TGTGCCAGCAGTGCGGGGGCGCTTCCCGGGGAGCTGTTTTTT. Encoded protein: CASSAGALPGELFF.

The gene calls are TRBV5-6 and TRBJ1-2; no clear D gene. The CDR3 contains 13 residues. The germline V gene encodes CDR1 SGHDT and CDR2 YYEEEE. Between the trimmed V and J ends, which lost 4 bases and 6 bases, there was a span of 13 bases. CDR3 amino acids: CASSRTPLDGYTF. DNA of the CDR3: TGTGCCAGCAGCCGGACCCCACTGGATGGCTACACCTTC.

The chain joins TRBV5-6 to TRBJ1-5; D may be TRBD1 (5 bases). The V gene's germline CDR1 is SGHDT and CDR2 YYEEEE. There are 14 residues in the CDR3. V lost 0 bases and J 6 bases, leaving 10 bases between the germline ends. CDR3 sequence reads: CASSLGGVRQPQHF. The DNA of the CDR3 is TGTGCCAGCAGCTTGGGGGGGGTTCGTCAGCCCCAGCATTTT. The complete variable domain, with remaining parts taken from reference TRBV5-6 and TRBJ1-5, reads DAGVTQSPTHLIKTRGQQVTLRCSPKSGHDTVSWYQQALGQGPQFIFQYYEEEERQRGNFPDRFSGHQFPNYSSELNVNALLLGDSALYLCASSLGGVRQPQHFGDGTRLSIL.

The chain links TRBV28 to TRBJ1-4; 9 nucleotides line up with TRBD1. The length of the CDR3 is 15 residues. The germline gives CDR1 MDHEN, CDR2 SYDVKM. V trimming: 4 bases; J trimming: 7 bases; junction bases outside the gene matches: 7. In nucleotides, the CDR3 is TGTGCCAGCAGTTCCCACCGGGACAGGGTTGAAAAACTGTTTTTT. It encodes CASSSHRDRVEKLFF.

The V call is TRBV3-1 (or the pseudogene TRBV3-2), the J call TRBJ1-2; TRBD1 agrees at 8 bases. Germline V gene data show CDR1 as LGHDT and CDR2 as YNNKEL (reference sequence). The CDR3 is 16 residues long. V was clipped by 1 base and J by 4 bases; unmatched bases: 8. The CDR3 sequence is CASSQVLTGGTYGYTF. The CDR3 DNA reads TGTGCCAGCAGCCAAGTCTTAACAGGGGGAACCTATGGCTACACCTTC.

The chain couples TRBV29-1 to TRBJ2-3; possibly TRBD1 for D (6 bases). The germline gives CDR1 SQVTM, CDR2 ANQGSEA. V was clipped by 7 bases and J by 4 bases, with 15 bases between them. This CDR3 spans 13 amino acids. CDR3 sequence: CSEATGPADTQYF. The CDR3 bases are TGCAGCGAAGCAACAGGGCCGGCAGATACGCAGTATTTT.

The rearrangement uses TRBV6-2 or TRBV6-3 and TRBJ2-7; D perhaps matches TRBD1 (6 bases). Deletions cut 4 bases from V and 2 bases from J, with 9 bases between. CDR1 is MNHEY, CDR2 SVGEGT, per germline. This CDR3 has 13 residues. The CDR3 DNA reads TGTGCCAGCAGTTGGACAGAGACCTACGAGCAGTACTTC. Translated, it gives CASSWTETYEQYF.

The CDR3 here is CASSVGHGEKLFF. CDR3 coding DNA: TGTGCCAGCAGCGTAGGACACGGTGAAAAACTGTTTTTT. The genes are TRBV9 and TRBJ1-4, with D unresolved. The germline CDR1 and CDR2 sequences are SGDLS and YYNGEE. Trimming took off 0 bases at V and 7 bases at J, with 7 bases between the two ends. The CDR3 is 13 residues long.

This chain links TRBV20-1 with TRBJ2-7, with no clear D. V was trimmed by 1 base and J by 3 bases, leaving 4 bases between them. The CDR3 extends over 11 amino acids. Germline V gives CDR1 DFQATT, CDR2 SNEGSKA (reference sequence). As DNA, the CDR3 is TGCAGTGCTAGAGTCAGCTACGAGCAGTACTTC. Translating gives CSARVSYEQYF.

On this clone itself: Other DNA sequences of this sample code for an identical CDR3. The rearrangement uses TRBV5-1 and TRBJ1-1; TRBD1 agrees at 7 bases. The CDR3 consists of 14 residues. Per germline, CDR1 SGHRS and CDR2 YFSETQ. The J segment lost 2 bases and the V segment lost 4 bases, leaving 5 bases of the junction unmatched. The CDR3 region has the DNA TGCGCCAGCAGCCCCAGGACAGGCAACACTGAAGCTTTCTTT. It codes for CASSPRTGNTEAFF.

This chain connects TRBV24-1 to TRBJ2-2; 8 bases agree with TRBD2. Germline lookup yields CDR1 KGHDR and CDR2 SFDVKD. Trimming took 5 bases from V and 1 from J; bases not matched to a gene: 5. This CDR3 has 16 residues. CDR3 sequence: CATSVQGLGNTGELFF. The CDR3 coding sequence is TGTGCCACCAGTGTCCAGGGACTAGGGAACACCGGGGAGCTGTTTTTT.

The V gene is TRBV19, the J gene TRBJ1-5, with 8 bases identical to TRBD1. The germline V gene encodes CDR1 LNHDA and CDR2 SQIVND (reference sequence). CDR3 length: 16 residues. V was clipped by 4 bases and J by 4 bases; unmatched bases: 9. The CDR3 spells CASSSSHRGVNQPQHF. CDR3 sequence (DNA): TGTGCCAGTAGTAGCTCCCACAGGGGGGTGAATCAGCCCCAGCATTTT.

Here the CDR3 reads CASSDDRDTEAFF. CDR3 nucleotide sequence: TGTGCCAGTAGTGACGACAGGGACACTGAAGCTTTCTTT. The J gene is TRBJ1-1, the V gene TRBV19; 7 bases map to TRBD1. With V trimmed by 5 bases and J by 3 bases, 3 bases remained unmatched. This CDR3 has 13 amino acids. Germline V gene data show CDR1 as LNHDA and CDR2 as SQIVND (reference sequence). Based on the CDR3 plus reference TRBV19 and TRBJ1-1, the full variable domain is DGGITQSPKYLFRKEGQNVTLSCEQNLNHDAMYWYRQDPGQGLRLIYYSQIVNDFQKGDIAEGYSVSREKKESFPLTVTSAQKNPTAFYLCASSDDRDTEAFFGQGTRLTVV.

This CDR3 reads CASSFWGRIGETQYF. The CDR3 nucleotides are TGTGCCAGCAGCTTTTGGGGACGAATTGGCGAGACCCAGTACTTC. This chain links TRBV7-2 with TRBJ2-5, with D tentatively TRBD1 or TRBD2 (5 bases each). Deletions cut 3 bases from V and 5 bases from J, with 16 bases between. CDR1 and CDR2 from the germline V gene are SGHTA and FQGNSA. The CDR3 sequence is 15 residues long. The full variable domain, in which reference TRBV7-2 and TRBJ2-5 provide the parts outside the CDR3, is GAGVSQSPSNKVTEKGKDVELRCDPISGHTALYWYRQSLGQGLEFLIYFQGNSAPDKSGLPSDRFSAERTGGSVSTLTIQRTQQEDSAVYLCASSFWGRIGETQYFGPGTRLLVL.

The CDR3 DNA follows: TGTGCCATCAGTGAGGCGGACAGCTACAATGAGCAGTTCTTC. It translates to CAISEADSYNEQFF. V and J are TRBV10-3 and TRBJ2-1; D may be TRBD1 (6 bases). The V gene lost 2 bases and the J gene lost 3 bases, with 8 bases spanning the gap. The CDR3 totals 14 residues. Germline V gene sequence: CDR1 ENHRY, CDR2 SYGVKD.

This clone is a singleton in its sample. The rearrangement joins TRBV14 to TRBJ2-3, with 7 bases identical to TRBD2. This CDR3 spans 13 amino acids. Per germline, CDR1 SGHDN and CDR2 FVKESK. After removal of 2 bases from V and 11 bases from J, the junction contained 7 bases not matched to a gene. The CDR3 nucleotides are TGTGCCAGCAGCCAAAGACTAGCTGAAAAGCAGTATTTT. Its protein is CASSQRLAEKQYF.

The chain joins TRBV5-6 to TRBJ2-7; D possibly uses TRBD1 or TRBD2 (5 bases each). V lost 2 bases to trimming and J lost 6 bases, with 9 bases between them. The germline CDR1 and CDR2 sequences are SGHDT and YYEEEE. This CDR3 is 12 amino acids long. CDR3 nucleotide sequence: TGTGCCAGCAGCTTAAGGGACGGCGAGCAGTACTTC. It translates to CASSLRDGEQYF.

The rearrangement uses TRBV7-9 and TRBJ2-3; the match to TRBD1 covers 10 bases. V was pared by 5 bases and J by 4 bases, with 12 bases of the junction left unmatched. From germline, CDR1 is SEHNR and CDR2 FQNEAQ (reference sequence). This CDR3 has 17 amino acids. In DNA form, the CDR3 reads TGTGCCAGCAGCCCTCCGGGACAGGGGAGTTTCCCAGATACGCAGTATTTT. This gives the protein CASSPPGQGSFPDTQYF.

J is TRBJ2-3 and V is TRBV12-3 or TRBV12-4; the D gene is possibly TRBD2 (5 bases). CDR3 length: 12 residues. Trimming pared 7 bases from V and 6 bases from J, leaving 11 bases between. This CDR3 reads CASIARGDTQYF. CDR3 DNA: TGTGCCAGCATTGCGAGAGGGGATACGCAGTATTTT.

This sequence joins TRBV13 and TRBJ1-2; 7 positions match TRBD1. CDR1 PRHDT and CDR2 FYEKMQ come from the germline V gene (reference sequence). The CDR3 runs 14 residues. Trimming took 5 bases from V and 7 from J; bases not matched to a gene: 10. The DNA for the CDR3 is TGTGCCAGCAGCAAACAGGGGTTTACTTCTGGCTACACCTTC. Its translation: CASSKQGFTSGYTF.

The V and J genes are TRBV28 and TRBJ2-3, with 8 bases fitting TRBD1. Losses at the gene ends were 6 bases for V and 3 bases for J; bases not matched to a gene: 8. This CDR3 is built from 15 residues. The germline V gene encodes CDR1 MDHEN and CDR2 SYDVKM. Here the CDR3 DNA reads TGTGCCAGCAGCTTCGGACAGGGTTATACAGATACGCAGTATTTT. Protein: CASSFGQGYTDTQYF.

CDR3 in amino acids: CASSLGTGRAGYTF. DNA for the CDR3: TGTGCCAGCAGCTTAGGCACGGGACGGGCTGGCTACACCTTC. The chain combines TRBV11-3 with TRBJ1-2, with D perhaps matching TRBD1 (5 bases). Germline lookup yields CDR1 SGHNT and CDR2 YENEEA. CDR3 length: 14 amino acids. The V end was cut by 1 base, the J end by 7 bases, with 13 bases between.

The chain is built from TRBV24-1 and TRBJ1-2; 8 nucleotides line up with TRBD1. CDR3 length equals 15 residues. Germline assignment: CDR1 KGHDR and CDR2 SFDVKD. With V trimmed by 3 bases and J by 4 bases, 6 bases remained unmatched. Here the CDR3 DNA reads TGTGCCACCAGTGATCTGGACAGGGCTGGCTATGGCTACACCTTC. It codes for CATSDLDRAGYGYTF.

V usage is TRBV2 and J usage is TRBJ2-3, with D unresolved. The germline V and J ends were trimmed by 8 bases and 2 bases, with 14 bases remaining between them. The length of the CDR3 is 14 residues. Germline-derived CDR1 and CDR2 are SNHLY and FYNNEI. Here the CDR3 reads CASGGPLDTDTQYF. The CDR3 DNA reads TGTGCCAGCGGCGGACCGCTAGACACAGATACGCAGTATTTT.